The clone carrying this T cell receptor beta chain was seen a single time. Its antigen is currently unknown. This record belongs to a study of cytomegalovirus exposure and HLA in healthy donors. On the study more broadly: Researchers found that about 84% of around 400 genotyped donors fell within the Caucasian-associated ancestry cluster. Study-wide findings and caveats: Cytomegalovirus status was reportedly diagnosed by the classifier with high specificity and sensitivity. A missense DCLRE1C variant was associated with V- and J-gene trimming of TCR beta chains in a later analysis, and an independent cohort replicated the association.

This CDR3 has 15 residues. Germline assignment: CDR1 SGHTA and CDR2 FQGNSA. The PCR made use of 60 Vbeta and 13 Jbeta primers. The protocol was immunoSEQ multiplex PCR, while the TCRdb copy is restricted to in-frame clones and leaves out a portion. The sample includes about 97,000 clones, around 81% seen only once; the top ten take about 4.9%. What was sequenced was PBMCs. The receptor was derived from a man aged 40-49 years in good health and CMV-seropositive. The chain is built from TRBV7-2 and TRBJ2-5; 9 nucleotides align to TRBD2. The J call may not be correct, given that the DNA end is closer to TRBJ2-7. The CDR3 nucleotides read TGTGCCAGCAGCTTAGCTCTAGCGGGACCCTACGAGCAGTACTTC. As protein: CASSLALAGPYEQYF.